This entry features one TCR beta chain sequence. One Seattle source followed patients from active infection through their disease course. Clones were sequenced by immunoSEQ multiplex PCR, and TCRdb holds only the in-frame ones, with some missing. This table has over 150,000 clones, roughly 89% appearing once. This sample is drawn from a study of blood T cell repertoires in COVID-19. In the study overall: Material from acute and convalescent COVID-19 was sourced from the United States, Italy and Spain. In each case, the material was cDNA or gDNA derived from T cells, B-cell-depleted T cells, or PBMCs.

CDR3 length: 13 residues. J gave up 4 bases and V 6 bases, and 4 bases lay outside the gene matches. Germline V lookup: CDR1 MNHEY, CDR2 SVGAGI. This clonotype was obtained from an older woman with COVID-19, enrolled during active disease. What was sequenced was peripheral blood. The chain recombines TRBV6-5 with TRBJ2-3; 7 bases agree with TRBD1. CDR3 sequence: CASRRQGADTQYF. DNA for the CDR3: TGTGCCAGCAGGAGACAGGGTGCAGATACGCAGTATTTT.